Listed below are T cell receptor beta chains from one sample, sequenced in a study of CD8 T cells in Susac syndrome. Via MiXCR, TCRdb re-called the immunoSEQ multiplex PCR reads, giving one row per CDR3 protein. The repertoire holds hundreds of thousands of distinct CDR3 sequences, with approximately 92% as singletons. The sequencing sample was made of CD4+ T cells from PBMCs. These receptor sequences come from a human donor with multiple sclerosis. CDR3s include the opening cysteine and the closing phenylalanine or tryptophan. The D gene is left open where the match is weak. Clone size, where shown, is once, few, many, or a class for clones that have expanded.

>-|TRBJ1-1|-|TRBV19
CASIHTTPRQPTEAFF
TGTGCCAGTATTCACACCACCCCCCGGCAGCCCACTGAAGCTTTCTTT
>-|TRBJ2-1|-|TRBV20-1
CSAEQVLSPYNEQFF
TGCAGTGCAGAACAGGTACTTTCTCCCTACAATGAGCAGTTCTTC
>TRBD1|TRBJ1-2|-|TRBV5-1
CASSEGQGIYGYTF
TGCGCCAGCAGCGAGGGACAGGGCATCTATGGCTACACCTTC
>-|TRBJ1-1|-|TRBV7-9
CASTLGGLNTEAFF
TGTGCCAGCACCTTGGGGGGGCTGAACACTGAAGCTTTCTTT
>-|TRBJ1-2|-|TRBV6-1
CASSEARRVGGYTF
TGTGCCAGCAGTGAAGCGAGAAGGGTGGGCGGCTACACCTTC
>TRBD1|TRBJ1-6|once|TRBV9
CASSIRDREPLHF
TGTGCCAGCAGCATACGGGACAGGGAGCCCCTCCACTTT
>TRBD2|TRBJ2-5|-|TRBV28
CASSKAGGPEETQYF
TGTGCCAGCAGCAAAGCGGGGGGGCCTGAAGAGACCCAGTACTTC
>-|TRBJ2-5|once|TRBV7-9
CASSLEAYQETQYF
TGTGCCAGCAGCTTAGAGGCATACCAAGAGACCCAGTACTTC
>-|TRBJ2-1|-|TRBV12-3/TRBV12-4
CASSSGLPGSYNEQFF
TGTGCCAGCAGTTCGGGACTGCCGGGGTCCTACAATGAGCAGTTCTTC
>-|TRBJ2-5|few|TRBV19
CASSASETQYF
TGTGCCAGTAGCGCTAGTGAGACCCAGTACTTC
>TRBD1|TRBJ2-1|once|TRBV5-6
CASSLTWDRRSYNEQFF
TGTGCCAGCAGCTTGACCTGGGACAGGCGCTCCTACAATGAGCAGTTCTTC
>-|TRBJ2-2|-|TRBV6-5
CASSYWKTGELFF
TGTGCCAGCAGTTACTGGAAAACCGGGGAGCTGTTTTTT
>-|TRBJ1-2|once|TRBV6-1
CASRKGTNYGYTF
TGTGCCAGCAGGAAGGGGACTAACTATGGCTACACCTTC
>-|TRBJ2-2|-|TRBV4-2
CASSQDQGYDTGELFF
TGTGCCAGCAGCCAAGATCAGGGGTATGACACCGGGGAGCTGTTTTTT
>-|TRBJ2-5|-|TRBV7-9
CASSLDWREETQYF
TGTGCCAGCAGCTTAGACTGGCGTGAGGAGACCCAGTACTTC
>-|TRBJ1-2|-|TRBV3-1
CASSTPTGIDGYTF
TGTGCCAGCAGCACCCCCACAGGGATTGATGGCTACACCTTC
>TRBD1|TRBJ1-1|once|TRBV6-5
CASSYTRTGGTEAFF
TGTGCCAGCAGTTACACCCGGACAGGGGGCACTGAAGCTTTCTTT
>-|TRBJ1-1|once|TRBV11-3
CASSRTPMNTEAFF
TGTGCCAGCAGCCGGACACCCATGAACACTGAAGCTTTCTTT
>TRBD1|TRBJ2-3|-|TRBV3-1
CASRLQGNADTQYF
TGTGCCAGCAGGTTACAGGGGAACGCAGATACGCAGTATTTT
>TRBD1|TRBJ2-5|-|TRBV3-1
CASSQVRDRGKETQYF
TGTGCCAGCAGCCAAGTTCGGGACAGAGGGAAGGAGACCCAGTACTTC
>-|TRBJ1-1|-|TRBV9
CASSSEGLSEAFF
TGTGCCAGCAGTTCGGAGGGTCTTTCTGAAGCTTTCTTT
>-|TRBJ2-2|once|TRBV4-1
CASSQGMAALNTGELFF
TGCGCCAGCAGCCAAGGAATGGCAGCCTTAAACACCGGGGAGCTGTTTTTT
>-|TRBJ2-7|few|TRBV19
CASSFRTDYEQYF
TGTGCCAGTAGCTTCCGGACAGACTACGAGCAGTACTTC
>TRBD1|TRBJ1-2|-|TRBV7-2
CASSPGTGDEGYTF
TGTGCCAGCAGCCCGGGGACAGGGGATGAGGGCTACACCTTC
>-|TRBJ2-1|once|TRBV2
CASRLEHNEQFF
TGTGCCAGCCGACTAGAACACAATGAGCAGTTCTTC
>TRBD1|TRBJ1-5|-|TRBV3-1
CASSLGQGHQPQHF
TGTGCCAGCAGCCTGGGACAGGGGCATCAGCCCCAGCATTTT
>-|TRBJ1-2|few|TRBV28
CASSYSSYGYTF
TGTGCCAGCAGTTATTCTAGCTATGGCTACACCTTC
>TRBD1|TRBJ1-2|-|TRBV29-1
CSVGGTGDYGYTF
TGCAGCGTTGGTGGGACAGGGGACTATGGCTACACCTTC
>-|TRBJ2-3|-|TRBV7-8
CAGGGLLYTDTQYF
TGTGCCGGAGGGGGACTACTTTACACAGATACGCAGTATTTT
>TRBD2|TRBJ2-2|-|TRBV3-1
CASSPGTSVPGELFF
TGTGCCAGCAGCCCGGGGACTAGCGTCCCCGGGGAGCTGTTTTTT
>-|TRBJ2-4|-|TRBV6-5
CASRGAGGLGGIQYF
TGTGCCAGCCGGGGGGCAGGGGGCCTGGGGGGAATTCAGTACTTC
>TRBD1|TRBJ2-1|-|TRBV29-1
CSASGTGTYNEQFF
TGCAGCGCATCAGGGACAGGGACCTACAATGAGCAGTTCTTC
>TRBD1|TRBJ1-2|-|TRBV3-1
CASSQVGQGAYGYTF
TGTGCCAGCAGCCAAGTGGGACAGGGGGCCTATGGCTACACCTTC
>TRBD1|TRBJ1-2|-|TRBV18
CASSSGQGALSYGYTF
TGTGCCAGCTCATCCGGACAGGGGGCTTTATCCTATGGCTACACCTTC
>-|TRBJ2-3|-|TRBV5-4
CASAGGIVGDTQYF
TGTGCCAGCGCCGGCGGGATTGTGGGAGATACGCAGTATTTT
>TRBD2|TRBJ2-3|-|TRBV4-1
CASSQVTLAGISDTQYF
TGCGCCAGCAGCCAAGTAACCCTAGCGGGAATCTCAGATACGCAGTATTTT
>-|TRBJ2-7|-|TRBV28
CASHGQAYEQYF
TGTGCCAGCCACGGACAAGCCTACGAGCAGTACTTC